This TCR beta chain appears in the sequencing data of a study of pediatric ulcerative colitis. Trimming cost V 4 bases and J 6 bases; bases outside gene matches: 5. This CDR3 contains 13 residues. The germline V gene has CDR1 SGHRS and CDR2 YFSETQ. No immunosuppressive drugs were given to ulcerative colitis patients before diagnostic colonoscopy. Samples were sequenced at Survey level, maximum 500,000 reads. Method: immunoSEQ multiplex PCR; TCRdb's copy keeps in-frame clones and lacks some. The repertoire has over 35,000 clones, less than 85% of them found once; the top ten carry roughly 25%. V gene TRBV5-1 combines with J gene TRBJ1-2; 8 positions match TRBD1. Material for sequencing was blood. The source is a girl aged 5-17 years with moderate ulcerative colitis. The CDR3 sequence: CASSLGTGDGYTF. In DNA form, the CDR3 reads TGCGCCAGCAGCCTAGGGACAGGAGATGGCTACACCTTC.